This TCR beta chain appears in the sequencing data of a study of blood T cell repertoires in COVID-19. Study-wide background: The analysed material was cDNA or gDNA that came from T cells, B-cell-depleted T cells, or PBMCs.

Looked up from germline, CDR1 is SGHRS and CDR2 is YFSETQ. There are 12 residues in the CDR3. Trimming left V 5 bases short and J 4 bases short, with 6 bases between. Under the authors' procedure: Cell counts per sample came from amplifying reference gene primers. Repertoires were generated with immunoSEQ multiplex PCR, while TCRdb's copy carries only in-frame clones and drops some. The DNA gave D and trimming, while V, J and clone size come from that table. This sample yields around 260,000 clones, of which 88% are seen a single time; roughly 3.9% belongs to the top ten. V and J are TRBV5-1 and TRBJ1-4; D remains ambiguous. The TCR comes from a man aged 55 to 70 who had recovered from COVID-19. Specimen: peripheral blood. CDR3 bases: TGCGCCAGCAGACAGCTTAATGAAAAACTGTTTTTT. It codes for CASRQLNEKLFF.